The sequence of this TCR beta chain was determined in a study of beta chain features in type 1 diabetes. CDR1 is SSHAT and CDR2 is FNYEAQ in the germline V gene (reference sequence). The CDR3 sequence is 14 residues long. The V end was cut by 1 base, the J end by 5 bases, with 9 bases between. Expressed TCRB transcripts were sequenced after all isolated RNA was converted to cDNA. Clones were read by immunoSEQ multiplex PCR, and TCRdb kept only the in-frame ones, dropping some. The sample lists approximately 250,000 clones, about 9.3% occurring once. Input material: naive CD4+ T cells from blood. The chain couples TRBV7-7 to TRBJ2-1; tentatively, D is TRBD2 (5 bases). This clonotype originated in a woman between 18 and 29 years old in good health. The CDR3 reads CASSLGSEDNEQFF. CDR3 nucleotides: TGTGCCAGCAGCTTAGGTTCGGAGGACAATGAGCAGTTCTTC.